The 27 T cell receptor beta chains listed next were all sequenced from one sample in a study of T cell changes during pregnancy in multiple sclerosis. Generated by immunoSEQ multiplex PCR, the TCRdb table keeps only in-frame clones and is missing some. The table shows about 68,000 clones, with about 90% occurring only once. Sample: peripheral blood, taken in the second trimester of pregnancy. The origin of the receptors is a female donor with multiple sclerosis, enrolled in a pregnancy study.

This clone was counted once. The rearrangement joins TRBV4-1 to TRBJ2-1; D might be TRBD2 (5 bases). V shed 1 base and J shed 8 bases, with 9 bases lying between them. Germline CDR1 reads MGHRA; CDR2 reads YSYEKL. This CDR3 comprises 13 residues. The CDR3: CASSQVRSDEQFF. DNA for the CDR3: TGCGCCAGCAGCCAAGTGCGTAGCGATGAGCAGTTCTTC.

This sequence joins TRBV25-1 and TRBJ1-2, with 11 bases identical to TRBD1. Germline loops: CDR1 MGHDK, CDR2 SYGVNS. V was pared by 4 bases and J by 3 bases, with 10 bases of the junction left unmatched. The CDR3 extends over 17 amino acids. In DNA form, the CDR3 reads TGTGCCAGCAGTGTAGTTCTCCGGGACAGGGGGTACTATGGCTACACCTTC. Protein product: CASSVVLRDRGYYGYTF.

The gene calls are TRBV6-5 and TRBJ1-4, with D possibly being TRBD1 (5 bases). CDR3 length: 14 residues. V shed 9 bases and J shed 4 bases, with 15 bases lying between them. The V gene's germline CDR1 is MNHEY and CDR2 SVGAGI. The chain's CDR3 is CASAVDSYNEKLFF. The CDR3 DNA reads as TGTGCCAGTGCTGTAGACAGTTATAATGAAAAACTGTTTTTT.

This rearrangement joins TRBV7-9 to TRBJ1-1; tentative D call: TRBD1 (5 bases). CDR1 is SEHNR, CDR2 FQNEAQ, per germline (reference sequence). CDR3 size: 14 residues. The ends were cut back, 0 bases at V and 5 bases at J, with 10 bases in the middle. The DNA for the CDR3 is TGTGCCAGCAGCTTAGCGACAGAACAGACTGAAGCTTTCTTT. Translating it yields CASSLATEQTEAFF. The complete variable domain, with remaining parts taken from reference TRBV7-9 and TRBJ1-1, reads DTGVSQNPRHKITKRGQNVTFRCDPISEHNRLYWYRQTLGQGPEFLTYFQNEAQLEKSRLLSDRFSAERPKGSFSTLEIQRTEQGDSAMYLCASSLATEQTEAFFGQGTRLTVV.

To note about this clone: This specimen includes other DNA sequences encoding the same CDR3. This chain connects TRBV7-2 to TRBJ1-2, with 9 bases matching TRBD1. The CDR3 has 14 residues. CDR1 and CDR2 (germline): SGHTA, FQGNSA. V lost 6 bases and J lost 7; bases outside the gene matches: 9. The CDR3 sequence: CASSYTGGFSGYTF. The CDR3 DNA follows: TGTGCCAGCAGTTATACAGGGGGCTTTAGTGGCTACACCTTC.

The rearrangement joins TRBV6-4 to TRBJ1-1, with 7 bases matching TRBD1. J was trimmed by 4 bases and V by 6 bases; bases with no gene match: 8. The CDR3 extends over 14 amino acids. Looked up from germline, CDR1 is MRHNA and CDR2 is SNTAGT. This CDR3 is CASRRGQTATEAFF. The CDR3, as DNA: TGTGCCAGCAGGAGGGGACAGACGGCCACTGAAGCTTTCTTT.

The chain links TRBV12-1 to TRBJ2-3; TRBD2 is the table's D call, not checked against the DNA. TRBV12-1 is labeled a pseudogene. CDR3 length: 18 amino acids. The chain's CDR3 is CASSFIGGLAGEADTQYF. CDR3 DNA sequence: TGTGCCAGCAGCTTTATTGGGGGACTAGCGGGGGAGGCAGATACGCAGTATTTT.

The chain couples TRBV7-2 to TRBJ1-4, with D unclear. The CDR3 loop spans 15 amino acids. The V end was cut by 1 base, the J end by 8 bases, with 14 bases between. The germline V gene has CDR1 SGHTA and CDR2 FQGNSA. CDR3 loop: CASSLGGGMHEKLFF. In DNA, the CDR3 is TGTGCCAGCAGCTTAGGAGGCGGGATGCACGAAAAACTGTTTTTT.

The rearrangement joins TRBV4-3 to TRBJ1-1, with no clear D. Between the trimmed V and J ends, which lost 6 bases and 4 bases, there was a span of 15 bases. Germline CDR1 and CDR2: LGHNA and YSLEER. The CDR3 covers 14 residues. The DNA for the CDR3 is TGCGCCAGCAGTCAGGATGCGAGCGGCACTGAAGCTTTCTTT. This gives the protein CASSQDASGTEAFF.

This chain uses TRBV6-1 with TRBJ2-1; 8 nucleotides agree with TRBD1. Germline V gene sequence: CDR1 MNHNS, CDR2 SASEGT. J lost 3 bases, V lost 3 bases, and 1 base had no gene match. The CDR3 runs 14 residues. The CDR3 region has the DNA TGTGCCAGCAGTGAGGACAGGGTCTACAATGAGCAGTTCTTC. Its translation is CASSEDRVYNEQFF.

The rearrangement links TRBV6-1 to TRBJ1-1; unclear D gene. The CDR3 spans 14 residues. Germline values: CDR1 MNHNS, CDR2 SASEGT. V dropped 3 bases and J dropped 5 bases, with 13 bases sitting between them. The CDR3, as DNA: TGTGCCAGCAGTGAGGAGGGTTGGGGAACTGAAGCTTTCTTT. Translating gives CASSEEGWGTEAFF.

This clone was detected only once. The chain couples TRBV6-5 to TRBJ2-3; D unclear. CDR1 and CDR2 (germline): MNHEY, SVGAGI. The CDR3 has 14 amino acids. Between the trimmed V and J ends, which lost 8 bases and 6 bases, there was a span of 18 bases. For the CDR3, the DNA is TGTGCCAGCTCCCCCCAGGCCTCTGGGGATACGCAGTATTTT. Protein product: CASSPQASGDTQYF.

This clone was recorded only once. V gene TRBV25-1 combines with J gene TRBJ1-4; D unclear. Germline loops: CDR1 MGHDK, CDR2 SYGVNS. The CDR3 is 18 residues long. Trimming removed 3 bases at V and 7 bases at J, with 24 bases between. In nucleotides, the CDR3 is TGTGCCAGCAGTGATCATAACCGGTCGGTGCGGAAAAGTGAAAAACTGTTTTTT. Its translation: CASSDHNRSVRKSEKLFF.

This chain links TRBV9 with TRBJ1-2, with D unresolved. The CDR3 is 14 amino acids. Trimming removed 0 bases at V and 4 bases at J, with 10 bases between. CDR1 is SGDLS and CDR2 is YYNGEE in the germline V gene. CDR3 in amino acids: CASSVDSRAYGYTF. The CDR3 DNA reads as TGTGCCAGCAGCGTAGATTCGAGAGCCTATGGCTACACCTTC.

As DNA, the CDR3 is TGTGCCAGCAGGCCGGGGGGCCGGAGCAATCAGCCCCAGCATTTT. Translation gives CASRPGGRSNQPQHF. The chain is built from TRBV7-2 and TRBJ1-5; a possible D gene is TRBD1 (6 bases). V was pared by 6 bases and J by 1 base, with 13 bases between. The CDR3 extends over 15 amino acids. The germline V gene has CDR1 SGHTA and CDR2 FQGNSA.

The V call is TRBV30, the J call TRBJ2-3, with 9 positions matching TRBD2. The ends lost 5 bases at V and 3 bases at J; junction bases unmatched: 9. The CDR3 covers 15 residues. Germline assignment: CDR1 GTSNPN and CDR2 SVGIG (reference sequence). In DNA, the CDR3 is TGTGCCTGGGCCTTAGGGACTAGCCTAACAGATACGCAGTATTTT. Translation: CAWALGTSLTDTQYF.

The rearrangement joins TRBV10-3 to TRBJ1-6; the match to TRBD1 covers 7 bases. Germline CDR1 ENHRY, CDR2 SYGVKD. V was pared by 5 bases and J by 7 bases, with 8 bases of the junction left unmatched. The CDR3 contains 15 residues. The DNA of the CDR3 is TGTGCCATCAGTTCGGGAGGGGGCGGGAATTCACCCCTCCACTTT. Its protein is CAISSGGGGNSPLHF.

The genes are TRBV6-6 and TRBJ1-1, with 8 positions matching TRBD1. This CDR3 region has 15 residues. V lost 0 bases, J lost 6 bases, and 6 bases stayed unmatched. Germline assignment: CDR1 MNHNY and CDR2 SVGAGI (reference sequence). CDR3 nucleotides: TGTGCCAGCAGTTACTCCGGACAGGGCACTGCTGAAGCTTTCTTT. It yields the protein CASSYSGQGTAEAFF.

The chain uses TRBV23-1 and TRBJ2-3, with D possibly TRBD2 on 6 matching bases. Being an ORF, TRBV23-1 has a function that is uncertain. This CDR3 comprises 20 residues. The V gene lost 0 bases and the J gene lost 4 bases, with 26 bases spanning the gap. CDR3 residues: CASSQSSEGKGTFRSDTQYF. CDR3 bases: TGCGCCAGCAGTCAATCTTCGGAGGGGAAAGGGACGTTTCGGTCAGATACGCAGTATTTT.

V usage is TRBV7-6 and J usage is TRBJ2-7; D might be TRBD1 (6 bases). Deletions cut 5 bases from V and 2 bases from J, with 22 bases between. The CDR3 is 17 residues long. Germline loops: CDR1 SGHVS, CDR2 FNYEAQ. The CDR3 loop is CASSALSRGEAPYEQYF. As DNA, the CDR3 is TGTGCCAGCAGCGCTTTGAGCAGGGGCGAGGCCCCCTACGAGCAGTACTTC. The full variable domain, with the rest looked up from reference TRBV7-6 and TRBJ2-7, is GAGVSQSPRYKVTKRGQDVALRCDPISGHVSLYWYRQALGQGPEFLTYFNYEAQQDKSGLPNDRFSAERPEGSISTLTIQRTEQRDSAMYRCASSALSRGEAPYEQYFGPGTRLTVT.

This clone was found once. This chain uses TRBV5-4 with TRBJ1-1; TRBD1 agrees at 7 bases. Germline V lookup: CDR1 SGHNT, CDR2 YYREEE (reference sequence). This CDR3 region has 16 residues. V lost 4 bases, J lost 11 bases, and 20 bases stayed unmatched. The CDR3 DNA follows: TGTGCCAGCAGCCAAGCACCGGGGCGACAGGGTGGTAGTGCTTTCTTT. Encoded protein: CASSQAPGRQGGSAFF. The full variable domain, with the rest looked up from reference TRBV5-4 and TRBJ1-1, is ETGVTQSPTHLIKTRGQQVTLRCSSQSGHNTVSWYQQALGQGPQFIFQYYREEENGRGNFPPRFSGLQFPNYSSELNVNALELDDSALYLCASSQAPGRQGGSAFFGQGTRLTVV.

Points on this clone: Other DNA sequences of this sample code for an identical CDR3. The CDR3 protein is CASSPGQGPGNTIYF. Here the CDR3 DNA reads TGTGCCAGCAGCCCCGGACAGGGGCCTGGAAACACCATATATTTT. The V call is TRBV11-3, the J call TRBJ1-3, with 9 bases that match TRBD1. This CDR3 region has 15 residues. V lost 5 bases to trimming and J lost 2 bases; unmatched junction nucleotides: 4. The germline V gene encodes CDR1 SGHNT and CDR2 YENEEA. Using reference TRBV11-3 and TRBJ1-3 for the parts outside the CDR3, the full variable domain is EAGVVQSPRYKIIEKKQPVAFWCNPISGHNTLYWYLQNLGQGPELLIRYENEEAVDDSQLPKDRFSAERLKGVDSTLKIQPAELGDSAVYLCASSPGQGPGNTIYFGEGSWLTVV.

The chain couples TRBV18 to TRBJ1-1, with 10 bases aligning to TRBD1. Unmatched junction bases numbered 22, after V lost 9 bases and J lost 6 bases. Germline lookup yields CDR1 KGHSH and CDR2 LQKENI. This CDR3 is 18 amino acids long. DNA of the CDR3: TGTGCCAGTTCCAAGTTGCCCCGGGACAGGGGAGGTGGGCCTGAAGCTTTCTTT. Protein product: CASSKLPRDRGGGPEAFF. Full variable domain (outside the CDR3, taken from reference TRBV18 and TRBJ1-1): NAGVMQNPRHLVRRRGQEARLRCSPMKGHSHVYWYRQLPEEGLKFMVYLQKENIIDESGMPKERFSAEFPKEGPSILRIQQVVRGDSAAYFCASSKLPRDRGGGPEAFFGQGTRLTVV.

The chain employs TRBV6-5 and TRBJ2-2, with unresolved D. The CDR3 consists of 12 residues. Trimming shortened V by 2 bases and J by 7 bases, and 5 bases separated the two germline ends. In germline, CDR1 is MNHEY, CDR2 SVGAGI. CDR3 DNA sequence: TGTGCCAGCAGTTACCCCGGCGGGGAGCTGTTTTTT. Translated: CASSYPGGELFF.

V and J are TRBV9 and TRBJ1-5; the D is unclear. This CDR3 comprises 13 residues. Germline V gene sequence: CDR1 SGDLS, CDR2 YYNGEE. V was cut by 4 bases and J by 9 bases, with 14 bases left in between. The CDR3: CASSTSNGGPQHF. The CDR3 nucleotides are TGTGCCAGCAGCACCAGTAATGGAGGGCCCCAGCATTTT.

The chain is built from TRBV29-1 and TRBJ2-4; D may be TRBD2 (6 bases). This CDR3 is built from 15 residues. The V end lost 2 bases, the J end lost 1 base, and 12 bases lay between the germline ends. CDR1 is SQVTM and CDR2 is ANQGSEA in the germline V gene. The CDR3 here is CSVEPQAGAKNIQYF. The CDR3 coding sequence is TGCAGCGTTGAACCGCAGGCGGGGGCCAAAAACATTCAGTACTTC.

This clone was picked up a small number of times. This chain uses TRBV2 with TRBJ2-7, with 8 bases matching TRBD1. Germline V gene data show CDR1 as SNHLY and CDR2 as FYNNEI. This CDR3 is 13 amino acids long. The trim removed 10 bases at V and 4 bases at J, leaving 9 bases unmatched. CDR3 sequence reads: CANSRGQGYEQYF. CDR3 in DNA: TGTGCCAACTCCAGGGGGCAGGGTTACGAGCAGTACTTC. The entire variable domain, with the rest obtained from reference TRBV2 and TRBJ2-7, is as follows: EPEVTQTPSHQVTQMGQEVILRCVPISNHLYFYWYRQILGQKVEFLVSFYNNEISEKSEIFDDQFSVERPDGSNFTLKIRSTKLEDSAMYFCANSRGQGYEQYFGPGTRLTVT.